This is a list of T cell receptor beta chains from one sample in a study of cytomegalovirus exposure and HLA in healthy donors. Clones were read by immunoSEQ multiplex PCR, and TCRdb kept only the in-frame ones, dropping some. The sample comprises around 150,000 clones, 65% to 80% of which are singletons, and over 3% rests with the top ten. The sequencing input was PBMCs. The receptors were sampled from a male donor in good health and CMV-seronegative. Each CDR3 is given with its conserved first and last residue. Fields, in order: clone size, D gene, V gene, J gene, CDR3 DNA, CDR3 protein. D genes are given only for firm matches. Clone size, where shown, is once, few, many, or a class for clones that have expanded.

-	-	TRBV6-1	TRBJ1-2	TGTGCCAGCAGTGGTTACCAGGCTAACTATGGCTACACCTTC	CASSGYQANYGYTF
-	-	TRBV5-1	TRBJ1-2	TGCGCCAGCAGTGGGGGCCGATGGATGGGAGGCTACACCTTC	CASSGGRWMGGYTF
-	TRBD2	TRBV6-5	TRBJ2-3	TGTGCCAGCAGGGTGGGGGGGAGCACAGATACGCAGTATTTT	CASRVGGSTDTQYF
-	-	TRBV2	TRBJ1-5	TGTGCCAGCAGTGAGGGCCTAATAGGCAATCAGCCCCAGCATTTT	CASSEGLIGNQPQHF
-	TRBD2	TRBV5-1	TRBJ2-7	TGCGCCAGCAGCTCGACTAGCGGAGTATTAGAGCAGTACTTC	CASSSTSGVLEQYF
-	-	TRBV4-2	TRBJ2-2	TGTGCCAGCAGCCAACCAGGGGCCCCCTGGTCCGGGGAGCTGTTTTTT	CASSQPGAPWSGELFF
-	-	TRBV4-1	TRBJ1-2	TGCGCCAGCAGCCAACCTGTAAACAGGCAGGTAAACTATGGCTACACCTTC	CASSQPVNRQVNYGYTF
-	-	TRBV7-8	TRBJ1-4	TGTGCCAGCAGCTTTTCCCGTCAGAATGAAAAACTGTTTTTT	CASSFSRQNEKLFF
-	-	TRBV11-1	TRBJ2-1	TGTGCCAGCAGCTTGGACAGCAATGAGCAGTTCTTC	CASSLDSNEQFF
once	TRBD2	TRBV5-1	TRBJ2-3	TGCGCCAGCAGCTTGGGTAGCGGGGTCCGCACAGATACGCAGTATTTT	CASSLGSGVRTDTQYF
-	-	TRBV5-1	TRBJ1-3	TGCGCCAGCAGCTTGGACAGGGCTGGAAACACCATATATTTT	CASSLDRAGNTIYF
few	TRBD1	TRBV7-9	TRBJ1-5	TGTGCCAGCAGCTTTGGGACAGTTGACTATAGCAATCAGCCCCAGCATTTT	CASSFGTVDYSNQPQHF
-	TRBD1	TRBV5-4	TRBJ2-7	TGTGCCAGCAGCTTGTGGGACAGGAGCTCCTACGAGCAGTACTTC	CASSLWDRSSYEQYF
-	-	TRBV15	TRBJ1-1	TGTGCCACCAGTGACACAAAAACAGGAGCAAACACTGAAGCTTTCTTT	CATSDTKTGANTEAFF
once	-	TRBV7-2	TRBJ1-3	TGTGGGGGCGGCGGGGTCTCTGGAAACACCATATATTTT	CGGGGVSGNTIYF
few	-	TRBV7-8	TRBJ1-1	TGTGCCAGCAGCTTAGCGGCCAGGATGAACACTGAAGCTTTCTTT	CASSLAARMNTEAFF
-	-	TRBV6-5	TRBJ2-7	TGTGCCAGCACCCCCCCACTAGGAGAAAACTACGAGCAGTACTTC	CASTPPLGENYEQYF
-	-	TRBV7-2	TRBJ1-1	TGTGCCAGCAGCTTAGTCGGCAGGGCGGCCGACCGAGCTTTCTTT	CASSLVGRAADRAFF
-	TRBD1	TRBV5-1	TRBJ2-2	TGCGCCAGCAGCCAAGGACAGGGGGCGAGCGGGGAGCTGTTTTTT	CASSQGQGASGELFF
once	-	TRBV21-1	TRBJ1-1	TGTGCCAGCAGTTCAGGGGTGGGCACTGAAGCTTTCTTT	CASSSGVGTEAFF
few	-	TRBV28	TRBJ1-6	TGTGCCAGCAGTCGTCGACAGAGCTCCTATAATTCACCCCTCCACTTT	CASSRRQSSYNSPLHF
-	-	TRBV29-1	TRBJ2-1	TGCAGCGTAATTAGGAGCGGGACCAGGGGTGAGCAGTTCTTC	CSVIRSGTRGEQFF
-	TRBD1	TRBV28	TRBJ2-4	TGTGCCAGCAGTTCGACAGGGTTGGCCAAAAACATTCAGTACTTC	CASSSTGLAKNIQYF
few	TRBD1	TRBV7-9	TRBJ2-2	TGTTCCACTGAAGGACAGGTCCTTTACACCGGGGAGCTGTTTTTT	CSTEGQVLYTGELFF
-	TRBD2	TRBV7-9	TRBJ2-3	TGTGCCAGCAGCTCCTGGACTAGCGGGAGTGAGACGCAGTATTTT	CASSSWTSGSETQYF
-	-	TRBV6-1	TRBJ2-1	TGTGCCAGCAGTGAAGACAGGGACCATGAGCAGTTCTTC	CASSEDRDHEQFF
-	TRBD2	TRBV5-1	TRBJ2-5	TGCGCCAGCAGCCCGGGAGCGGGAGTCGGGGAGACCCAGTACTTC	CASSPGAGVGETQYF
-	-	TRBV4-2	TRBJ2-1	TGTGCCAGCAGCCAGGATCCTCTAGACTCCTTCTCCTACAATGAGCAGTTCTTC	CASSQDPLDSFSYNEQFF
few	-	TRBV27	TRBJ1-5	TGTGCCAGCAGTCTGGGGGGGACTCAGCCCCAGCATTTT	CASSLGGTQPQHF
-	TRBD2	TRBV27	TRBJ2-1	TGTGCCAGCAGTCCCCGGACTAGCGGGAGTTGGAATGAGCAGTTCTTC	CASSPRTSGSWNEQFF
-	-	TRBV30	TRBJ1-2	TGTGCCTGGGTGAGGGTTCAGGGCTACACCTTC	CAWVRVQGYTF
-	TRBD2	TRBV5-1	TRBJ2-1	TGCGCCAGCAGCTTGGGGCTAGCGGGGGGGAGTGAGCAGTTCTTC	CASSLGLAGGSEQFF
-	TRBD2	TRBV5-1	TRBJ2-1	TGCGCCAGCAGCTTGTTTACTAGCGGGGACAATGAGCAGTTCTTC	CASSLFTSGDNEQFF
-	TRBD2	TRBV30	TRBJ2-6	TGTGCCTGGGCGGGACTAGCGGGAGGGCGGGGGGCCAACGTCCTGACTTTC	CAWAGLAGGRGANVLTF
-	TRBD2	TRBV5-6	TRBJ2-7	TGTGCCAGCAGCCCCTACCCTGGCGGGGGGGCCGCCGAGCAGTACTTC	CASSPYPGGGAAEQYF
-	TRBD1	TRBV18	TRBJ1-2	TGTGCCAGCTCACCCGGACAGGGCACCTATGGCTACACCTTC	CASSPGQGTYGYTF
few	-	TRBV2	TRBJ1-2	TGTGCCAGCAGTGAACAAAACTATGGCTACACCTTC	CASSEQNYGYTF
-	TRBD2	TRBV30	TRBJ2-3	TGTGCCTGGACCAAGACTAGCGGGGTTATAACGAGCTTTCTCACAGATACGCAGTATTTT	CAWTKTSGVITSFLTDTQYF
-	-	TRBV27	TRBJ2-7	TGTGCCAGCAGTTCCCCTTTTGCAGGCCCCCGCGAGCAGTACTTC	CASSSPFAGPREQYF
-	-	TRBV5-6	TRBJ1-2	TGTGCCAGCAGGCAGGCCCCAAATTATGGCTACACCTTC	CASRQAPNYGYTF
-	-	TRBV27	TRBJ2-7	TGTGCCAGCAGTTTTTGGACTTCTAGCTCCTACGAGCAGTACTTC	CASSFWTSSSYEQYF
-	-	TRBV6-6	TRBJ2-7	TGTGCCAGCAGTTTACCAGGGGACGAGCAGTACTTC	CASSLPGDEQYF
-	-	TRBV7-2	TRBJ2-7	TGTGCCAGCAGCCTCCGGGAGAGCAACGAGCAGTACTTC	CASSLRESNEQYF
-	-	TRBV5-1	TRBJ2-3	TGCGCCAGCGCTCTCGTGGAGGGCACAGATACGCAGTATTTT	CASALVEGTDTQYF
-	TRBD1	TRBV28	TRBJ2-7	TGTGCCAGCAGTAACCACGGACAGGGGGCCTACGAGCAGTACTTC	CASSNHGQGAYEQYF